A selection of T cell receptor beta chains follows, all from one sample in a study of cytomegalovirus exposure and HLA in healthy donors. Using immunoSEQ multiplex PCR, the repertoire was profiled, and TCRdb retains in-frame clones only, with some absent. Of some 140,000 clones detected, 86% appear once; the ten largest clones hold about 20%. The sample consisted of PBMCs. The origin of the receptors is a man between 18 and 35 years old in good health and CMV-seropositive. Each CDR3 is given with its conserved first and last residue. The D gene is left open where the match is weak. Clone size is shown for a subset of rows, as once, few, many or a class of expanded clone.

j_gene: TRBJ1-2; abundance: .; v_gene: TRBV30; d_gene: .; CDR3nt: TGTGCCTCCAAAAGTACAGGGTCGGGACGGACGGGTGGCTACACCTTC; CDR3aa: CASKSTGSGRTGGYTF
j_gene: TRBJ1-3; abundance: .; v_gene: TRBV7-8; d_gene: .; CDR3nt: TGTGCCAGCAGCCCCCAGGGATTCCGAAACACCATATATTTT; CDR3aa: CASSPQGFRNTIYF
j_gene: TRBJ1-2; abundance: few; v_gene: TRBV4-2; d_gene: .; CDR3nt: TGTGCCAGCAGCCAAGAAGGGGGGGTATCTAACTATGGCTACACCTTC; CDR3aa: CASSQEGGVSNYGYTF
j_gene: TRBJ2-1; abundance: .; v_gene: TRBV25-1; d_gene: TRBD1; CDR3nt: TGTGCCAGCAGTTCCGACAGGGGGCGGGCTATCGGCTACAATGAGCAGTTCTTC; CDR3aa: CASSSDRGRAIGYNEQFF
j_gene: TRBJ2-3; abundance: once; v_gene: TRBV5-1; d_gene: TRBD2; CDR3nt: TGCGCCAGCAGCATTGGACTAGCGGGTACGCAGTATTTT; CDR3aa: CASSIGLAGTQYF
j_gene: TRBJ2-1; abundance: once; v_gene: TRBV6-1; d_gene: TRBD2; CDR3nt: TGTGCCAGCAGTGGGCTAGCGGGGGGTTCCTACAATGAGCAGTTCTTC; CDR3aa: CASSGLAGGSYNEQFF
j_gene: TRBJ2-7; abundance: .; v_gene: TRBV11-2; d_gene: .; CDR3nt: TGTGCCAGCAGCTCAACGACTAGACGGGGTGGAGAGCAGTACTTC; CDR3aa: CASSSTTRRGGEQYF
j_gene: TRBJ1-2; abundance: once; v_gene: TRBV19; d_gene: .; CDR3nt: TGTGCCAGTAGTCCAACCGCGGCTTTAGGATATGGCTACACCTTC; CDR3aa: CASSPTAALGYGYTF
j_gene: TRBJ1-2; abundance: once; v_gene: TRBV11-2; d_gene: TRBD1; CDR3nt: TGTGCCAGCAGCCCCAGGGGGGCTTATGGCTACACCTTC; CDR3aa: CASSPRGAYGYTF
j_gene: TRBJ1-5; abundance: .; v_gene: TRBV7-9; d_gene: TRBD1; CDR3nt: TGTGCCAGCAGCCCATCCCGAGGGACAGGGATCAATCAGCCCCAGCATTTT; CDR3aa: CASSPSRGTGINQPQHF
j_gene: TRBJ1-1; abundance: .; v_gene: TRBV9; d_gene: .; CDR3nt: TGTGCCAGCAGCGTAGCGCGACCAAACAGCATCGAAGCTTTCTTT; CDR3aa: CASSVARPNSIEAFF
j_gene: TRBJ2-3; abundance: once; v_gene: TRBV7-8; d_gene: .; CDR3nt: TGTGCCAGCAGCCCCCGGCGGTTTGATCTGGATACGCAGTATTTT; CDR3aa: CASSPRRFDLDTQYF
j_gene: TRBJ2-3; abundance: .; v_gene: TRBV30; d_gene: .; CDR3nt: TGTGCCTGGAGCGGTAGCACAGATACGCAGTATTTT; CDR3aa: CAWSGSTDTQYF
j_gene: TRBJ2-2; abundance: .; v_gene: TRBV7-2; d_gene: TRBD1; CDR3nt: TGTGCCAGCAGCCGGACAGGGGGCACCGGGGAGCTGTTTTTT; CDR3aa: CASSRTGGTGELFF
j_gene: TRBJ2-7; abundance: .; v_gene: TRBV5-1; d_gene: .; CDR3nt: TGCGCCAGCAGCTTGGACAAAAGTCTCTACGAGCAGTACTTC; CDR3aa: CASSLDKSLYEQYF
j_gene: TRBJ1-1; abundance: few; v_gene: TRBV19; d_gene: .; CDR3nt: TGTGCCAGTAGTATGGCGTTGGGTAGGGGCGACACTGAAGCTTTCTTT; CDR3aa: CASSMALGRGDTEAFF
j_gene: TRBJ1-2; abundance: .; v_gene: TRBV30; d_gene: TRBD1; CDR3nt: TGTGCCTGGAGTGGCGGACAGGGTGCTGGCTACACCTTC; CDR3aa: CAWSGGQGAGYTF
j_gene: TRBJ1-1; abundance: .; v_gene: TRBV6-5; d_gene: TRBD1; CDR3nt: TGTGCCAGCAGTTACGGGGTGGACAGGTCCACTGAAGCTTTCTTT; CDR3aa: CASSYGVDRSTEAFF
j_gene: TRBJ2-4; abundance: .; v_gene: TRBV6-5; d_gene: TRBD1; CDR3nt: TGTGCCAGCAGTTCCCCCCGGGACAGGCCAAACATTCAGTACTTC; CDR3aa: CASSSPRDRPNIQYF
j_gene: TRBJ1-4; abundance: .; v_gene: TRBV6-5; d_gene: .; CDR3nt: TGTGCCAGCAGTTACTCGGGAGGAAACGAAAAACTGTTTTTT; CDR3aa: CASSYSGGNEKLFF
j_gene: TRBJ1-1; abundance: .; v_gene: TRBV7-2; d_gene: TRBD1; CDR3nt: TGTGCCAGCAGAACTACAGGGGAGGTCCCTGAAGCTTTCTTT; CDR3aa: CASRTTGEVPEAFF
j_gene: TRBJ2-7; abundance: once; v_gene: TRBV7-9; d_gene: TRBD1; CDR3nt: TGTGCCAGCAGATCGGACAGGGGATACGAGCAGTACTTC; CDR3aa: CASRSDRGYEQYF
j_gene: TRBJ1-2; abundance: .; v_gene: TRBV7-9; d_gene: .; CDR3nt: TGTGCCAGCAGCGACGGTACAGGGAATGGCTACACCTTC; CDR3aa: CASSDGTGNGYTF
j_gene: TRBJ2-1; abundance: .; v_gene: TRBV5-4; d_gene: .; CDR3nt: TGTGCCAGCAGCTACTATAAGGGGTCGTCCTACAATGAGCAGTTCTTC; CDR3aa: CASSYYKGSSYNEQFF
j_gene: TRBJ1-2; abundance: .; v_gene: TRBV5-6; d_gene: .; CDR3nt: TGTGCCAGCAGTTCACAGGGTAACTATGGCTACACCTTC; CDR3aa: CASSSQGNYGYTF
j_gene: TRBJ1-5; abundance: .; v_gene: TRBV6-6; d_gene: TRBD1; CDR3nt: TGTGCCAGCAGTTACACGACAGGGGATCAGCCCCAGCATTTT; CDR3aa: CASSYTTGDQPQHF
j_gene: TRBJ2-3; abundance: .; v_gene: TRBV4-1; d_gene: .; CDR3nt: TGCGCCAGCAGCCACTTTATGGATACGCAGTATTTT; CDR3aa: CASSHFMDTQYF
j_gene: TRBJ2-5; abundance: .; v_gene: TRBV4-1; d_gene: .; CDR3nt: TGCGCCAGCAGCCAAGGGCAGGGCCAGAAGACCCAGTACTTC; CDR3aa: CASSQGQGQKTQYF
j_gene: TRBJ1-2; abundance: .; v_gene: TRBV27; d_gene: .; CDR3nt: TGTGCCAGCAGTTTACTGGGGAGCTATGGCTACACCTTC; CDR3aa: CASSLLGSYGYTF
j_gene: TRBJ1-1; abundance: .; v_gene: TRBV6-5; d_gene: .; CDR3nt: TGTGCCAGCAGTTACCCCAGGGCCCACACTGAAGCTTTCTTT; CDR3aa: CASSYPRAHTEAFF
j_gene: TRBJ2-3; abundance: .; v_gene: TRBV11-2; d_gene: .; CDR3nt: TGTGCCAGCAGCTTGGCGGAAACCGTCACAGATACGCAGTATTTT; CDR3aa: CASSLAETVTDTQYF
j_gene: TRBJ1-5; abundance: .; v_gene: TRBV7-9; d_gene: .; CDR3nt: TGTGCCAGCAGCTTAGGAGGTGACAATCAGCCCCAGCATTTT; CDR3aa: CASSLGGDNQPQHF
j_gene: TRBJ2-3; abundance: .; v_gene: TRBV12-2; d_gene: .; CDR3nt: TGTGCAAGTCGCTCCCGGACTAGCGGCACAGATACGCAGTATTTT; CDR3aa: CASRSRTSGTDTQYF
j_gene: TRBJ1-1; abundance: .; v_gene: TRBV5-1; d_gene: TRBD1; CDR3nt: TGCGCCAGCAGCTTTAGCACAGGGGCACCGAACACTGAAGCTTTCTTT; CDR3aa: CASSFSTGAPNTEAFF
j_gene: TRBJ2-7; abundance: .; v_gene: TRBV10-3; d_gene: .; CDR3nt: TGTGCCATCAGTGAGTCTGGGGAGGCCTACGAGCAGTACTTC; CDR3aa: CAISESGEAYEQYF
j_gene: TRBJ1-2; abundance: .; v_gene: TRBV23-1; d_gene: TRBD1; CDR3nt: TGCGCCAGCAGTCAATTGACAGGGTCGGGGTGTCTATGCGGCTACACCTTC; CDR3aa: CASSQLTGSGCLCGYTF
j_gene: TRBJ1-5; abundance: many; v_gene: TRBV6-1; d_gene: TRBD1; CDR3nt: TGTGCCAGCAGTGAAGCCGACAGGGTTAGTCAGCCCCAGCATTTT; CDR3aa: CASSEADRVSQPQHF
j_gene: TRBJ2-1; abundance: .; v_gene: TRBV7-2; d_gene: TRBD2; CDR3nt: TGTGCCAGCAGCTGGGGACTAGCGGAATACAATGAGCAGTTCTTC; CDR3aa: CASSWGLAEYNEQFF
j_gene: TRBJ2-3; abundance: .; v_gene: TRBV11-3; d_gene: .; CDR3nt: TGTGCCAGCAGCTTAGGACAGGAGGCAGATACGCAGTATTTT; CDR3aa: CASSLGQEADTQYF
j_gene: TRBJ2-1; abundance: .; v_gene: TRBV7-8; d_gene: .; CDR3nt: TGTGCCAGCAGCTTCATAGGAGGGGAGAATGAGCAGTTCTTC; CDR3aa: CASSFIGGENEQFF
j_gene: TRBJ1-1; abundance: .; v_gene: TRBV27; d_gene: .; CDR3nt: TGTGCCAGCAGTTTATTGGGTGTGGGGGCCTCGAACACTGAAGCTTTCTTT; CDR3aa: CASSLLGVGASNTEAFF
j_gene: TRBJ2-5; abundance: .; v_gene: TRBV5-1; d_gene: TRBD1; CDR3nt: TGCGCCAGCAGCCCGGACAGGGGGCAAGAGACCCAGTACTTC; CDR3aa: CASSPDRGQETQYF
j_gene: TRBJ1-6; abundance: .; v_gene: TRBV19; d_gene: .; CDR3nt: TGTGCCAGTAGTATCCAGGCTCATAATTCACCCCTCCACTTT; CDR3aa: CASSIQAHNSPLHF
j_gene: TRBJ2-3; abundance: once; v_gene: TRBV4-1; d_gene: TRBD2; CDR3nt: TGCGCCAGCAGCCAAGTGGGGCTAGCGGGGACAGATACGCAGTATTTT; CDR3aa: CASSQVGLAGTDTQYF
j_gene: TRBJ2-7; abundance: .; v_gene: TRBV13; d_gene: TRBD2; CDR3nt: TGTGCCAGCAGATTCGGGACTAGCGGTTCCTACGAGCAGTACTTC; CDR3aa: CASRFGTSGSYEQYF
j_gene: TRBJ2-1; abundance: .; v_gene: TRBV5-4; d_gene: TRBD2; CDR3nt: TGTGCCAGCAGCCTCCTTAGCGGGGGGGCTGATGAGCAGTTCTTC; CDR3aa: CASSLLSGGADEQFF
j_gene: TRBJ2-7; abundance: .; v_gene: TRBV7-9; d_gene: TRBD1; CDR3nt: TGTGCCAGCAGCTCCGGACAGGGGATCTACGAGCAGTACTTC; CDR3aa: CASSSGQGIYEQYF
j_gene: TRBJ2-7; abundance: .; v_gene: TRBV5-6; d_gene: TRBD1; CDR3nt: TGTGCCAGCAGCTTGTTGGGACAGGAGGACGAGCAGTACTTC; CDR3aa: CASSLLGQEDEQYF
j_gene: TRBJ1-3; abundance: once; v_gene: TRBV4-1; d_gene: .; CDR3nt: TGCGCCAGCAGCCAAGAAGGACACTCTGGAAACACCATATATTTT; CDR3aa: CASSQEGHSGNTIYF
j_gene: TRBJ2-1; abundance: .; v_gene: TRBV27; d_gene: .; CDR3nt: TGTGCCAGCAGTTTTGGCGGGACCATTGAGCAGTTCTTC; CDR3aa: CASSFGGTIEQFF
j_gene: TRBJ2-1; abundance: .; v_gene: TRBV27; d_gene: .; CDR3nt: TGTGCCAGCAGTTTATCAGGAGCCTACAATGAGCAGTTCTTC; CDR3aa: CASSLSGAYNEQFF